The 28 T cell receptor beta chains below come from one sample, sequenced in a study of blood T cell repertoires in COVID-19. The assay was immunoSEQ multiplex PCR, and TCRdb's table has in-frame clones only and misses some. Here the sample spans 75,000 to 90,000 clones, approximately 78% being singletons. The sample consisted of peripheral blood. The receptor source for this set is a man aged 55 to 69 with COVID-19, enrolled during active disease.

In its sample, this clone was seen a few times. This chain joins TRBV25-1 and TRBJ1-6; 7 bases map to TRBD1. Trimming took 8 bases from V and 5 from J; bases not matched to a gene: 3. The CDR3 is 13 residues long. Germline-derived CDR1 and CDR2 are MGHDK and SYGVNS. CDR3 amino acids: CASGGQNNSPLHF. For the CDR3, the DNA is TGTGCCAGCGGGGGACAGAATAATTCACCCCTCCACTTT.

This clone has a handful of counts. This chain connects TRBV27 to TRBJ2-7, with D hard to call. CDR1 is MNHEY, CDR2 SMNVEV, per germline (reference sequence). V was trimmed by 1 base and J by 0 bases, leaving 4 bases between them. CDR3 size: 13 residues. The CDR3 sequence: CASSLYFSYEQYF. CDR3 in DNA: TGTGCCAGCAGTTTATACTTCTCCTACGAGCAGTACTTC.

The chain has TRBV5-1 and TRBJ2-7, with TRBD1 matching over 10 bases. The CDR3 loop spans 14 amino acids. CDR1 is SGHRS and CDR2 is YFSETQ in the germline V gene. V was pared by 3 bases and J by 3 bases, with 3 bases of the junction left unmatched. CDR3 in amino acids: CASSSRTGGYEQYF. The CDR3 DNA reads TGCGCCAGCAGCTCCCGGACAGGGGGCTACGAGCAGTACTTC.

This clone has a handful of counts. V and J are TRBV5-1 and TRBJ2-7; possibly TRBD2 for D (6 bases). The CDR3 has 14 amino acids. Germline V gene lookup returns CDR1 SGHRS and CDR2 YFSETQ. Trimming left V 5 bases short and J 0 bases short, with 12 bases between. The CDR3 spells CASRGGWGSYEQYF. The CDR3 region has the DNA TGCGCCAGCAGGGGAGGTTGGGGCTCCTACGAGCAGTACTTC.

The CDR3: CASSAQQAASYGYTF. As DNA, the CDR3 is TGTGCCAGCAGCGCCCAACAGGCGGCCTCGTATGGCTACACCTTC. The V and J genes are TRBV9 and TRBJ1-2; a weak D match, TRBD1 (5 bases). The V gene's germline CDR1 is SGDLS and CDR2 YYNGEE. V was clipped by 3 bases and J by 5 bases, with 17 bases between them. This CDR3 has 15 amino acids.

This chain connects TRBV5-1 to TRBJ1-4; 8 nucleotides line up with TRBD1. The CDR3 length is 16 residues. CDR1 is SGHRS, CDR2 YFSETQ, per germline. The V segment lost 4 bases and the J segment 5 bases; nucleotides outside the gene matches: 10. CDR3 residues: CASSPGGQGGNEKLFF. The CDR3 bases are TGCGCCAGCAGCCCCGGAGGACAGGGCGGAAATGAAAAACTGTTTTTT.

The V call is TRBV29-1, the J call TRBJ2-1; D possibly corresponds to TRBD2 (5 bases). Per germline, CDR1 SQVTM and CDR2 ANQGSEA. The CDR3 covers 11 residues. V dropped 4 bases and J dropped 8 bases, with 9 bases sitting between them. The CDR3 coding sequence is TGCAGCGTTGCTTCGGGGTATGAGCAGTTCTTC. Residues: CSVASGYEQFF.

This chain joins TRBV4-2 and TRBJ2-6, with a tentative D call TRBD2 (6 bases). CDR1 is LGHNA, CDR2 YNFKEQ, per germline. V dropped 4 bases and J dropped 0 bases, with 16 bases sitting between them. The CDR3 contains 18 residues. CDR3 region: CASSPLEGLNSGANVLTF. The CDR3 bases are TGTGCCAGCAGCCCACTGGAGGGCCTAAACTCTGGGGCCAACGTCCTGACTTTC.

This clone was counted a few times. This sequence joins TRBV21-1 and TRBJ2-1; whether TRBD2, the table's D call, matches the DNA was not checked. TRBV21-1 is marked as a pseudogene. This CDR3 spans 13 amino acids. CDR3 sequence (DNA): TGTGCCAGCAGCGAAGGCGGTTACAATGAGCAGTTCTTC. Amino acids: CASSEGGYNEQFF.

The rearrangement links TRBV5-4 to TRBJ2-5; 8 bases fit TRBD1. The CDR3 is 16 amino acids. Germline V gives CDR1 SGHNT, CDR2 YYREEE (reference sequence). J gave up 1 base and V 0 bases, and 5 bases lay outside the gene matches. This CDR3 reads CASSLDGQGLQETQYF. The DNA of the CDR3 is TGTGCCAGCAGCTTGGACGGACAGGGCCTCCAAGAGACCCAGTACTTC.

J is TRBJ1-2 and V is TRBV30; 7 bases are a match to TRBD1. V lost 4 bases, J lost 2 bases, and 7 bases stayed unmatched. The germline gives CDR1 GTSNPN, CDR2 SVGIG (reference sequence). CDR3 size: 14 residues. CDR3 in DNA: TGTGCCTGGAAGGATCAGGGACAGAACTATGGCTACACCTTC. It codes for CAWKDQGQNYGYTF.

The V and J genes are TRBV13 and TRBJ1-1, with D unresolved. Germline V gene lookup returns CDR1 PRHDT and CDR2 FYEKMQ (reference sequence). This CDR3 region has 11 residues. V was shortened by 6 bases and J by 4 bases, with 6 bases between the two germline ends. The CDR3 is CASRTGTEAFF. The CDR3 DNA follows: TGTGCCAGCAGAACGGGCACTGAAGCTTTCTTT. Full variable domain (outside the CDR3, taken from reference TRBV13 and TRBJ1-1): AAGVIQSPRHLIKEKRETATLKCYPIPRHDTVYWYQQGPGQDPQFLISFYEKMQSDKGSIPDRFSAQQFSDYHSELNMSSLELGDSALYFCASRTGTEAFFGQGTRLTVV.

The chain recombines TRBV20-1 with TRBJ2-5, with 14 bases identical to TRBD2. Germline V lookup: CDR1 DFQATT, CDR2 SNEGSKA (reference sequence). The CDR3 covers 16 residues. Trimming removed 3 bases from V and 4 bases from J; junction bases left unmatched: 7. CDR3 protein: CSASRLAGGLSETQYF. CDR3 DNA sequence: TGCAGTGCTAGTCGACTAGCGGGGGGGCTTTCAGAGACCCAGTACTTC.

The chain uses TRBV27 and TRBJ2-3; 8 bases are a match to TRBD2. Trimming cost V 3 bases and J 1 base; bases outside gene matches: 0. The V gene's germline CDR1 is MNHEY and CDR2 SMNVEV (reference sequence). This CDR3 has 14 amino acids. The chain's CDR3 is CASSFGRGTDTQYF. CDR3 DNA sequence: TGTGCCAGCAGTTTCGGGAGGGGCACAGATACGCAGTATTTT.

CDR3 amino acids: CSVLRDRGSYEQYF. For the CDR3, the DNA is TGCAGCGTTCTGAGGGACAGGGGCTCCTACGAGCAGTACTTC. The chain carries TRBV29-1 and TRBJ2-7, with 10 bases matching TRBD1. V shed 5 bases, J shed 0 bases, and the junction held 4 bases outside the gene matches. The CDR3 totals 14 residues. Germline CDR1 and CDR2: SQVTM and ANQGSEA.

V usage is TRBV5-1 and J usage is TRBJ1-2; 8 nucleotides agree with TRBD1. Trimming took 3 bases from V and 8 from J; bases not matched to a gene: 3. The germline gives CDR1 SGHRS, CDR2 YFSETQ. The CDR3 has 12 amino acids. The CDR3 spells CASSWTGQGYTF. The CDR3 region has the DNA TGCGCCAGCAGCTGGACAGGGCAGGGCTACACCTTC.

This sequence joins TRBV15 and TRBJ2-1; 9 bases are shared with TRBD2. CDR1 and CDR2 from the germline V gene are LNHNV and YYDKDF (reference sequence). Losses at the gene ends were 0 bases for V and 0 bases for J; bases not matched to a gene: 9. This CDR3 has 19 amino acids. This chain's CDR3 is CATSRDLGTSTSSYNEQFF. The CDR3 DNA reads as TGTGCCACCAGCAGAGATCTGGGGACTAGCACCAGCTCCTACAATGAGCAGTTCTTC.

The genes are TRBV6-6 and TRBJ1-3, with 7 bases identical to TRBD1. The CDR3 consists of 13 residues. V gave up 10 bases and J gave up 3 bases; unmatched junction bases: 6. Germline loops: CDR1 MNHNY, CDR2 SVGAGI (reference sequence). CDR3 DNA: TGTGCCATCCAGAGGGACAGTGGAAACACCATATATTTT. This translates into CAIQRDSGNTIYF.

This chain connects TRBV14 to TRBJ1-5; D gene unclear. Per germline, CDR1 SGHDN and CDR2 FVKESK. Trimming removed 1 base at V and 6 bases at J, with 4 bases between. The CDR3 runs 12 residues. CDR3 in amino acids: CASSQGAQPQHF. In DNA, the CDR3 is TGTGCCAGCAGCCAAGGCGCTCAGCCCCAGCATTTT.

The chain carries TRBV5-1 and TRBJ2-3, with no clear D. Trimming left V 0 bases short and J 5 bases short, with 10 bases between. CDR1 is SGHRS, CDR2 YFSETQ, per germline. The CDR3 has 14 residues. The CDR3 coding sequence is TGCGCCAGCAGCTTGGGAGGCATCGGAGATACGCAGTATTTT. This translates into CASSLGGIGDTQYF.

The rearrangement uses TRBV2 and TRBJ1-6, with 7 bases aligning to TRBD1. With V trimmed by 5 bases and J by 7 bases, 5 bases remained unmatched. The germline V gene encodes CDR1 SNHLY and CDR2 FYNNEI. This CDR3 has 14 amino acids. DNA for the CDR3: TGTGCCAGCAGTATGGGACAGACAAATTCACCCCTCCACTTT. This gives the protein CASSMGQTNSPLHF.

A single count supports this clone. The genes are TRBV4-1 and TRBJ2-4; 8 positions match TRBD2. Unmatched junction bases numbered 2, after V lost 1 base and J lost 0 bases. This CDR3 is 16 amino acids long. Germline assignment: CDR1 MGHRA and CDR2 YSYEKL. In DNA, the CDR3 is TGCGCCAGCAGCCAAGTCGGGACTAGAGCCAAAAACATTCAGTACTTC. Translating it yields CASSQVGTRAKNIQYF.

The V gene is TRBV7-9, the J gene TRBJ2-7; D not resolved. The CDR3 is 12 amino acids. V lost 5 bases and J 7 bases, leaving 12 bases between the germline ends. Germline V gives CDR1 SEHNR, CDR2 FQNEAQ (reference sequence). CDR3 DNA: TGTGCCAGCAGCCCCGTTTCCCGGGAGCAGTACTTC. Translation: CASSPVSREQYF.

This clone was seen more than once but under ten times. The chain couples TRBV2 to TRBJ2-1; 7 bases fit TRBD1. The CDR3 length is 14 residues. Trimming cost V 10 bases and J 0 bases; bases outside gene matches: 6. Germline CDR1 reads SNHLY; CDR2 reads FYNNEI. For the CDR3, the DNA is TGTGCCATCCCCTGGACAGGCTCCTACAATGAGCAGTTCTTC. Amino acids: CAIPWTGSYNEQFF.

The chain links TRBV4-1 to TRBJ2-2, with TRBD1 matching over 10 bases. V trimming: 1 base; J trimming: 6 bases; junction bases outside the gene matches: 5. The V gene's germline CDR1 is MGHRA and CDR2 YSYEKL. This CDR3 is 16 amino acids long. CDR3 protein: CASSQGGTGDSGELFF. The DNA of the CDR3 is TGCGCCAGCAGCCAAGGCGGGACAGGGGATTCCGGGGAGCTGTTTTTT.

This chain links TRBV25-1 with TRBJ1-1; D unclear. V gave up 3 bases and J gave up 5 bases, with 10 bases separating them. The length of the CDR3 is 13 residues. Looked up from germline, CDR1 is MGHDK and CDR2 is SYGVNS. CDR3 region: CASSDRGTTEAFF. In DNA, the CDR3 is TGTGCCAGCAGTGACCGGGGAACTACTGAAGCTTTCTTT.

This chain links TRBV7-2 with TRBJ2-1, with TRBD2 matching 13 bases. J lost 4 bases, V lost 8 bases, and 8 bases had no gene match. Germline-derived CDR1 and CDR2 are SGHTA and FQGNSA. This CDR3 contains 16 residues. The CDR3 DNA follows: TGTGCCAGCGCGGGGACTAGCGGGGCTGTATACAATGAGCAGTTCTTC. Amino acid sequence: CASAGTSGAVYNEQFF.

The J gene is TRBJ2-2, the V gene TRBV9, with 8 bases aligning to TRBD1. There are 15 residues in the CDR3. V trimming: 2 bases; J trimming: 4 bases; junction bases outside the gene matches: 4. Germline CDR1 is SGDLS and CDR2 is YYNGEE. The DNA of the CDR3 is TGTGCCAGCAGCGTGACAGGGGACGGCACCGGGGAGCTGTTTTTT. It codes for CASSVTGDGTGELFF.